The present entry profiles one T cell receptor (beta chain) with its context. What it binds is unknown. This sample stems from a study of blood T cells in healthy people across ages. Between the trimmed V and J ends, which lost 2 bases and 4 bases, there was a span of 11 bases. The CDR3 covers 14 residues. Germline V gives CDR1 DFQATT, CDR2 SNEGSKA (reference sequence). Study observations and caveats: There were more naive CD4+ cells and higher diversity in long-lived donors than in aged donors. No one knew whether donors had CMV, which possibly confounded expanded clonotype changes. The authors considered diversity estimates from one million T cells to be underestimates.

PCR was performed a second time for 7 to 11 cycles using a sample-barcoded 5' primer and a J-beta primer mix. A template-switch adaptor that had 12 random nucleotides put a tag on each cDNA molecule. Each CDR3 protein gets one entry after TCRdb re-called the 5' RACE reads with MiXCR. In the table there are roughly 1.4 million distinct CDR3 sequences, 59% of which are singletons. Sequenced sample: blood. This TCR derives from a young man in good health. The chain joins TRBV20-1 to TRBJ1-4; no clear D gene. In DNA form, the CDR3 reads TGCAGTGCTAGATATGGACCGTTTAATGAAAAACTGTTTTTT. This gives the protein CSARYGPFNEKLFF.